This TCR beta chain appears in the sequencing data of a study of T cell responses to AZD1222 COVID-19 vaccine (dated by TCRdb to the early 2020s). Study-level background: TCR sequencing was performed for fewer than 250 trial participants, of whom about 210 were given two doses of AZD1222 and around 25 were given two doses of MenACWY control vaccine. Trial participants were enrolled by age into subgroups of 18-55, 56-69 and 70-plus years, and around 140, 26 and 57 TCR-sequenced participants, respectively, were included in these subgroups. Overall results and qualifications from the work: In the small 56-69-year group, the increase in depth fell short of significance, most likely because of low power. A significant rise in spike-specific TCR breadth and depth was observed after two AZD1222 doses relative to day 0 and relative to MenACWY recipients. The whole spike protein was spanned by vaccine-associated CD4 TCRs, and dominant responses were seen in regions 160-218 and 743-854. Most participants were white British and females outnumbered males, and the authors suggested that clonal diversity may have been underestimated. Conclusions about previously exposed vaccinees are limited, since just five or six AZD1222 recipients were seropositive for SARS-CoV-2 at baseline. Reportedly, almost half of the unique spike-specific TCRs recognized epitopes lying outside the regions that are mutated in the B.1.351 and B.1.1.7 variants. Because no day 14 peak-response samples were available, the repertoires could be characterized only after the peak T cell response.

The time point label here, explained by the study, means: about 28 days (+/-7) after the second vaccine dose. According to the study, the label for this sample's treatment or condition signals: meningococcal conjugate vaccine given as trial control. Vaccinee samples came from UK trials COV001 and COV002, including a single-blind randomized controlled phase 2/3 trial of AZD1222 (ChAdOx1 nCoV-19) in healthy adults. Trial participant PBMC samples were collected at day 0 and day 28 after the second dose for TCRbeta chain sequencing. The germline V gene gives CDR1 as SGHTA and CDR2 as FQGTGA. Spanning cysteine to phenylalanine, the CDR3 consists of 14 amino acids. Here the CDR3 DNA is all that survives: 42 bases in frame from base 1. The V and J ends are trimmed by 5 bases and 6 bases, leaving 15 bases between them. The CDR3 regions of human TCRbeta chains were analyzed by immunosequencing. Per the original workflow: Repertoire TCRs were checked for matches against a reference library of SARS-CoV-2-specific TCRs that had been generated using the MIRA antigen-specificity platform. Breadth meant the fraction of unique TCRs that were SARS-CoV-2-associated, whereas depth meant the fraction of total T cells that were SARS-CoV-2-associated. Using the MIRA data, each spike-specific TCR was mapped to the spike region that the TCR reacts to and placed in a CD4 or CD8 class. Log10-transformed breadth and depth values were compared by one-way ANOVA with Sidak's multiple comparisons tests. In its TCRdb copy, this immuneACCESS table keeps in-frame sequences only and misses some clones. Where compared with another copy, unresolved V genes explain less than half of these, and the others have no known cause. For V, J and clone size, that table is used; D and trimming come from the DNA. The table for this sample lists 130,000 or so clones; about 90% of them were counted only once. Of the sample, 7% to 9% is held by the ten largest clones.

Concerning this clone itself: Its antigen target is currently unknown. There are no base qualities to consult, and no much larger clone falls within one base.

The chain links TRBV7-3 with TRBJ2-3, with a tentative D gene TRBD2 over 5 matching bases. Sequences were derived from peripheral blood, sampled 28 days after the second dose of the MenACWY control vaccine. The origin of this receptor is an adult who received the MenACWY meningococcal vaccine as a control. The bases read TGTGCCAGCAGCATAGAGGTCTCGGGGGATACGCAGTATTTT. Its coded protein is CASSIEVSGDTQYF.